One TCR beta chain is described in this entry. This clonotype was counted between two and nine times. Its cognate antigen has yet to be identified. Base quality data are lacking; no much larger clone is found one base away. The donors were some 39 Caucasian individuals from Russia, aged roughly 6 to 90 years, who were systemically healthy. Each donor gave roughly 9 milliliters of peripheral blood, drawn into EDTA-treated Vacutainer tubes. Ficoll-Paque density-gradient centrifugation was used to isolate PBMCs, with at least 6 million per sample. Trizol reagent was used to extract total RNA from the PBMCs, yielding at least 6 micrograms per sample. The percentages of naive CD45RAhigh/CD27high T cells were determined by flow cytometry on a PBMC aliquot from every donor. Receptor amplification or capture employed 5' RACE. Sequencing used an Illumina HiSeq 2500. The second PCR ran for about 6 to 11 cycles and used a J-beta primer mix along with a sample-barcoded 5' primer. Each TCR beta cDNA molecule received a unique molecular identifier from a template-switch 5' adaptor carrying 12 random nucleotides. Each sample yielded at least 2.5 million CDR3-containing paired-end reads. First-strand cDNA synthesis was performed from all RNA using the Mint cDNA synthesis kit, with priming by a TRBC-specific oligonucleotide. After uracil-DNA glycosylase treatment, a first 18-cycle PCR used universal primers M1SS and BC2_uni_R on all cDNA. Turning to the authors' computational methods: For normalization, 1 million high-quality reads, each with a distinct molecular identifier, were randomly selected from each sample. Reads with shared molecular identifiers were discarded instead of being binned into consensus sequences. MiTCR, set to a Q25 quality threshold and the strictest error-elimination algorithm, was used for CDR3 identification, clonotype clustering and error correction. A nonparametric unseen species model using Euler transformation provided a lower-bound estimate of total TCR beta diversity. TCRdb cleaned the public reads at Q25 with fastp, built clones with MiXCR and kept in-frame beta chains. Identical CDR3 protein sequences are pooled into one entry, listed with their most common genes and DNA. TCRdb's processing, not the authors', yielded these V and J calls. The sample table contains about 640,000 distinct CDR3 sequences; only one count was recorded for about 54% of them. Of the sample, 35% to 40% falls within the top ten clones.

This entry comes from a study of blood T cells in healthy people across ages (dated by TCRdb to about 2015). Background on the whole study: Template switching captured roughly one uniquely barcoded TCR beta cDNA molecule per two T cells in model experiments. Age-related changes in TCR beta repertoire diversity were measured in the study by deep sequencing normalized with unique cDNA molecular identifiers. The donors were split into four age groups: young (average 16 years), middle-aged (about 40), aged (around 67) and long-lived (approximately 80). Donors of different ages were randomly distributed across sequencing lanes to avoid experimental bias. For two donors (one aged 18 to 30 and one aged 80 or older), the study analyzed two additional independent replicas of 1 million unique cDNA reads from the same blood draw.

Trimming costs V 0 bases and J 7 bases, and their ends lie 12 bases apart. The CDR3 sequence holds 14 residues, the cysteine and phenylalanine included. Only the CDR3 part of the read is kept: 42 bases, read in frame from the first base. The germline V gene encodes CDR1 MGHRA and CDR2 YSYEKL. Results the study describes overall, beyond this receptor: There was a strong correlation between observed TCR beta diversity and the percentage of naive T cells measured by flow cytometry. Compared with the aged group, the long-lived group had more naive CD4+ T cells, fewer expanded clones and increased TCR diversity, suggesting age selection. Because the CMV infection status of the donors was unknown, age-related changes in expanded clonotypes may potentially have been confounded. Because profiling used bulk unsorted PBMCs, naive and antigen-experienced compartments could not be compared conclusively. Estimates of total diversity from one million sequenced T cells were regarded as lower bounds and underestimates. Observed TCR beta diversity per million T cells fell roughly linearly with age, and a significant reduction was already apparent by age roughly 40.

This sequence originates from a man aged 60 to 75 in good health. The chain employs TRBV4-1 and TRBJ2-5; no D segment can be confidently identified. The source material was blood. The CDR3 amino acid sequence is: CASSQDSDEGTQYF. The nucleotides read TGCGCCAGCAGCCAAGATTCGGACGAAGGGACCCAGTACTTC.